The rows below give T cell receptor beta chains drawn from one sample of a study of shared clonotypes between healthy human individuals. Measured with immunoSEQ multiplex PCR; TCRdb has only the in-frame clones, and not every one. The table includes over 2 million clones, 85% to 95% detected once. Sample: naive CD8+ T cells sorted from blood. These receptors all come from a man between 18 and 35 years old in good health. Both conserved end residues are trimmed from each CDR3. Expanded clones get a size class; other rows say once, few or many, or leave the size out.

ASRARRSTGELF TRBJ2-2 NA TRBV6-4
SVPGQGYGYT TRBJ1-2 NA TRBV29-1
SVEFEADYNEQF TRBJ2-1 NA TRBV29-1
ASSWTSGTDTQY TRBJ2-3 NA TRBV27
ASSYSLGGNSYEQY TRBJ2-7 once TRBV7-9
ASSLTVAGITGELF TRBJ2-2 NA TRBV27
ASSLGISDYEQY TRBJ2-7 NA TRBV7-9
ASSQPTGDGEAF TRBJ1-1 NA TRBV4-1
ASSYSGQSDTQY TRBJ2-3 NA TRBV6-5
ASRPTTGDTQY TRBJ2-3 NA TRBV7-9
ASSKGQGFDTQY TRBJ2-5 NA TRBV5-1
ASSGGSEQY TRBJ2-7 NA TRBV7-9
ASSRWPGPEQF TRBJ2-1 NA TRBV19
ASSSDGSYNEQF TRBJ2-1 NA TRBV27
ASMEIAYEQY TRBJ2-7 NA TRBV2
ASSQDTGEISYEQY TRBJ2-7 NA TRBV4-2
ASTPGSYEQY TRBJ2-7 NA TRBV2
ASSEAGTGTGNYGYT TRBJ1-2 NA TRBV6-1
ASSQGGYGNTIY TRBJ1-3 NA TRBV14
ASSAQWGLGNEQF TRBJ2-1 once TRBV6-5
ASTNEKLF TRBJ1-4 NA TRBV10-1
ASSQQGNEQY TRBJ2-7 NA TRBV4-1
ASSVEAGNGELF TRBJ2-2 NA TRBV9
ASSPWTSGRYSTDTQY TRBJ2-3 NA TRBV13
ASSSMDNEQF TRBJ2-1 once TRBV30
AWSVGPPSYEQY TRBJ2-7 NA TRBV30
ASSYSGGASTDTQY TRBJ2-3 NA TRBV6-5
ASSSLGQGLPTEAF TRBJ1-1 NA TRBV5-1
ASSQDEGGLVQY TRBJ2-7 NA TRBV4-3
ASGEDRHYEQY TRBJ2-7 once TRBV6-1
ASSVGGSAVDEQF TRBJ2-1 NA TRBV9
ASSPERLPYEQY TRBJ2-7 NA TRBV6-1
ASSLNQGLNTEAF TRBJ1-1 NA TRBV5-1
ASSDLAGETQY TRBJ2-5 NA TRBV6-5
ASRTTGGERLNTEAF TRBJ1-1 NA TRBV11-2
ASSQGAEETQY TRBJ2-5 NA TRBV13
ASSSLVESSGNTIY TRBJ1-3 NA TRBV28
ASTTGGTSVYGYT TRBJ1-2 NA TRBV13
ASSGHMGLARTDTQY TRBJ2-3 NA TRBV10-2
ASSFPGLSGANVLT TRBJ2-6 NA TRBV5-8
ASSQGLGENEQF TRBJ2-1 NA TRBV4-1
ASSEGAGEADTQY TRBJ2-3 once TRBV2
ASGSRDSYEQY TRBJ2-7 NA TRBV27
ASTGGDTQY TRBJ2-3 NA TRBV6-5
ASSGIPGSTSGQETQY TRBJ2-5 NA TRBV2
ASSLLTGGNQPQH TRBJ1-5 few TRBV28
ASSVGLAGTGELF TRBJ2-2 NA TRBV9
ASSSGLAGGVRFDEQF TRBJ2-1 NA TRBV5-6